The clone carrying this TCR beta chain was counted only a few times. The antigen is unknown. The sample originates from a study of T-cell memory formation after mild COVID-19. Study at large: Among the donors, TCR clusters were largely specific to each donor.

Overall study findings and caveats: The finding that pre-infection memory included some responding clones suggested that cross-reactive memory joined.

CDR3 size: 13 residues. Germline V gene sequence: CDR1 LNHNV, CDR2 YYDKDF (reference sequence). V shed 4 bases and J shed 7 bases, with 13 bases lying between them. 5'RACE with constant-segment primers built TCRalpha and TCRbeta cDNA libraries with UMIs. MiXCR, run by TCRdb on the 5' RACE reads, gives a single entry per CDR3 protein. The data show 450,000 to 650,000 distinct CDR3 sequences, with less than 25% seen just once and approximately 8.4% held by the top ten. This TCR derives from an adult woman who had mild COVID-19 (a few samples of this study predate the infection). Cell type and time point are not known. Sample: PBMCs or a T cell subset sorted from them (not recorded which). The J gene is TRBJ2-5, the V gene TRBV15; TRBD1 is a possible D gene (5 bases). CDR3 sequence reads: CATSIGVRGTQYF. CDR3 bases: TGTGCCACCAGCATAGGGGTGAGAGGGACCCAGTACTTC.